Following are 15 T cell receptor beta chains from one sample sequenced in a study of shared clonotypes between healthy human individuals (dated by TCRdb to 2019 to 2021). The library was obtained by the immunoSEQ multiplex PCR assay. Here the immuneACCESS table is served through TCRdb, limited to in-frame sequences with V and J called. Missing clones are a known gap in these copies; in checked studies unresolved V genes cover under half, and the rest lacks a known reason. The sample table shows about 2.1 million clones, and just under 95% are seen once. Of the sample, less than 2% falls within the top ten clones. For the CD8 naive samples, CD45RO-negative cells were positively selected for CCR7, yielding a CD45RA+CCR7+ population from which TemRA cells were excluded. Material: naive CD8+ T cells from PBMCs. This specimen's cell subset or site label, per the study, means: CD45RA+CCR7+. These receptors came from a man in his late teens or twenties in good health. Some clones in this sample may be carry-over from other donors' samples.

Comment on this clone: Distinct nucleotide sequences in the sample also encode this CDR3. The chain employs TRBV5-1 and TRBJ2-2; D remains ambiguous. Trimming pared 2 bases from V and 8 bases from J, leaving 4 bases between. The CDR3 covers 11 residues. The germline V gene has CDR1 SGHRS and CDR2 YFSETQ. CDR3 bases: TGCGCCAGCAGCTTCTCAGGGGAGCTGTTTTTT. Translation gives CASSFSGELFF.

In the case of this clone: The same CDR3 also results from other DNA sequences found in this sample. J is TRBJ2-7 and V is TRBV27; 7 bases fit TRBD1. Germline CDR1 and CDR2: MNHEY and SMNVEV (reference sequence). Trimming took 2 bases from V and 0 from J; bases not matched to a gene: 1. This CDR3 has 14 amino acids. The chain's CDR3 is CASSLRQGSYEQYF. CDR3 DNA: TGTGCCAGCAGTTTAAGACAGGGCTCCTACGAGCAGTACTTC.

V and J are TRBV5-1 and TRBJ1-1, with D unresolved. V was shortened by 4 bases and J by 1 base, with 20 bases between the two germline ends. The CDR3 covers 17 residues. CDR1 and CDR2 from the germline V gene are SGHRS and YFSETQ. CDR3 sequence reads: CASSNPRRGKTNTEAFF. The CDR3 nucleotides read TGCGCCAGCAGCAACCCCCGGAGAGGGAAAACGAACACTGAAGCTTTCTTT.

The chain recombines TRBV6-1 with TRBJ2-7; D tentatively reads TRBD1 or TRBD2 (5 bases each). Germline CDR1 reads MNHNS; CDR2 reads SASEGT. The V end lost 6 bases, the J end lost 6 bases, and 18 bases lay between the germline ends. This CDR3 region has 14 residues. This CDR3 is CASRENRGVLEQYF. For the CDR3, the DNA is TGTGCCAGCAGGGAGAATAGAGGGGTTCTCGAGCAGTACTTC.

The J gene is TRBJ2-7, the V gene TRBV7-9; 7 nucleotides agree with TRBD2. The V and J ends lost 8 bases and 0 bases, in that order; junction bases with no gene match: 7. CDR1 is SEHNR and CDR2 is FQNEAQ in the germline V gene (reference sequence). The CDR3 is made up of 14 amino acids. The CDR3 loop reads CASSSGGASYEQYF. The CDR3 bases are TGTGCCAGCTCCTCGGGAGGAGCCTCCTACGAGCAGTACTTC.

The gene calls are TRBV5-6 and TRBJ2-7, with a possible D match to TRBD1 (5 bases). The germline V and J ends were trimmed by 6 bases and 1 base, with 11 bases remaining between them. The CDR3 spans 13 residues. Germline V gene data show CDR1 as SGHDT and CDR2 as YYEEEE. The CDR3 reads CASTYRSSYEQYF. The CDR3 DNA sequence: TGTGCCAGCACCTACAGGAGTTCCTACGAGCAGTACTTC.

The chain couples TRBV2 to TRBJ2-3, with TRBD2 matching 8 bases. This CDR3 spans 17 amino acids. With 5 bases clipped from V and 0 bases from J, the junction kept 10 bases outside the gene matches. Germline assignment: CDR1 SNHLY and CDR2 FYNNEI. This CDR3 reads CASSLAGRTTSTDTQYF. The CDR3 DNA sequence: TGTGCCAGCAGTTTAGCGGGGAGGACTACCAGCACAGATACGCAGTATTTT.

J is TRBJ2-7 and V is TRBV7-9; D is undetermined. The length of the CDR3 is 12 residues. Germline lookup yields CDR1 SEHNR and CDR2 FQNEAQ (reference sequence). V was shortened by 4 bases and J by 5 bases, with 9 bases between the two germline ends. CDR3 residues: CASSSARDEQYF. DNA of the CDR3: TGTGCCAGCAGCTCGGCCCGGGACGAGCAGTACTTC.

This chain links TRBV28 with TRBJ2-7; 8 nucleotides align to TRBD1. Per germline, CDR1 MDHEN and CDR2 SYDVKM. The length of the CDR3 is 15 residues. V gave up 2 bases and J gave up 4 bases; unmatched junction bases: 7. The CDR3 DNA reads as TGTGCCAGCAGTTTACTGGGGACAGGAGAATACGAGCAGTACTTC. It is translated as CASSLLGTGEYEQYF.

With respect to this clone: Other DNA sequences in this sample translate to the same CDR3. V and J are TRBV5-1 and TRBJ2-1, with D perhaps matching TRBD1 (6 bases). Deletions cut 2 bases from V and 5 bases from J, with 11 bases between. The CDR3 consists of 14 residues. Germline values: CDR1 SGHRS, CDR2 YFSETQ. The CDR3 loop is CASSLPTGNNEQFF. DNA for the CDR3: TGCGCCAGCAGCTTACCGACAGGAAACAATGAGCAGTTCTTC.

This clone has just one count. Additional DNA sequences in this sample encode the identical CDR3. The gene calls are TRBV27 and TRBJ2-7; D not certain. The V gene's germline CDR1 is MNHEY and CDR2 SMNVEV (reference sequence). CDR3 length: 13 amino acids. With 5 bases removed from V and 0 bases from J, the gap between germline ends came to 8 bases. The CDR3 region has the DNA TGTGCCAGCAGTCCCGACTCCTCCTACGAGCAGTACTTC. Translation gives CASSPDSSYEQYF.

The chain is built from TRBV28 and TRBJ2-2; 8 bases map to TRBD2. Germline CDR1 is MDHEN and CDR2 is SYDVKM. V lost 6 bases, J lost 2 bases, and 5 bases stayed unmatched. This CDR3 has 15 amino acids. The CDR3 reads CASSPSGPNTGELFF. Here the CDR3 DNA reads TGTGCCAGCAGCCCTAGCGGGCCCAACACCGGGGAGCTGTTTTTT.

A note on this clone: Different DNA sequences within this sample yield the same CDR3. The chain carries TRBV4-1 and TRBJ2-2; D may be TRBD1 or TRBD2 (5 bases each). V was clipped by 4 bases and J by 2 bases, with 11 bases between them. The CDR3 contains 15 residues. CDR1 and CDR2 (germline): MGHRA, YSYEKL. The CDR3 region is CASSLGTLNTGELFF. In DNA, the CDR3 is TGCGCCAGCAGCCTCGGGACGTTAAACACCGGGGAGCTGTTTTTT.

The chain employs TRBV7-2 and TRBJ2-7; D ambiguous. The CDR3 is 15 amino acids. V lost 5 bases and J 3 bases, leaving 17 bases between the germline ends. Germline-derived CDR1 and CDR2 are SGHTA and FQGNSA. CDR3 bases: TGTGCCAGCAGCGAGGCTGTCACCCTCGACTACGAGCAGTACTTC. Residues: CASSEAVTLDYEQYF.

The V and J genes are TRBV28 and TRBJ1-4; D is unclear. This CDR3 spans 17 amino acids. The V end lost 8 bases, the J end lost 5 bases, and 24 bases lay between the germline ends. Per germline, CDR1 MDHEN and CDR2 SYDVKM. CDR3 nucleotide sequence: TGTGCCAGCTACAGTTTCCCCGGGAATGGGGTGAATGAAAAACTGTTTTTT. Translating it yields CASYSFPGNGVNEKLFF.